Listed below are T cell receptor beta chains from one sample, sequenced in a study of cytomegalovirus exposure and HLA in healthy donors. Produced via immunoSEQ multiplex PCR; TCRdb's table is partial and in-frame only. The data hold 100,000 or so clones, with roughly nine tenths observed a single time. The sequenced sample consisted of PBMCs. These receptors came from a young woman in good health and CMV-seropositive. Each CDR3 is given with its conserved first and last residue. D genes are given only for firm matches. Not all rows give a size; the values are once, few, many and, for expanded clones, a class.

clone_size d_call j_call v_call cdr3_aa cdr3_nt
NA NA TRBJ2-1 TRBV27 CASSLGGSSYNEQFF TGTGCCAGCAGTTTAGGCGGAAGCTCCTACAATGAGCAGTTCTTC
NA NA TRBJ1-3 TRBV28 CAATGNTIYF TGTGCTGCGACAGGCAACACCATATATTTT
NA TRBD1 TRBJ2-7 TRBV6-5 CASSKNTGGWYEQYF TGTGCCAGCAGTAAAAATACAGGGGGCTGGTACGAGCAGTACTTC
NA TRBD1 TRBJ1-2 TRBV19 CASRGDSKLSGYGYTF TGTGCCAGTAGAGGGGACAGCAAACTAAGTGGCTATGGCTACACCTTC
NA NA TRBJ2-2 TRBV7-9 CASSLEFTGELFF TGTGCCAGCAGCCTCGAGTTCACCGGGGAGCTGTTTTTT
NA NA TRBJ2-5 TRBV21-1 CASSGTASGSEETQYF TGTGCCAGCAGTGGGACGGCTAGCGGGAGTGAAGAGACCCAGTACTTC
NA NA TRBJ2-3 TRBV5-6 CASSLGAGSGSTDTQYF TGTGCCAGCAGCTTGGGTGCGGGTTCCGGGAGCACAGATACGCAGTATTTT
NA NA TRBJ1-2 TRBV4-1 CASSQVLTVRGYTF TGCGCCAGCAGCCAAGTCCTGACGGTGAGGGGCTACACCTTC
NA TRBD2 TRBJ2-3 TRBV19 CASNAGGILSTDTQYF TGTGCCAGTAATGCGGGGGGAATATTGAGCACAGATACGCAGTATTTT
NA TRBD1 TRBJ1-2 TRBV29-1 CSVAQGDYGYTF TGCAGCGTTGCCCAGGGGGACTATGGCTACACCTTC
NA TRBD2 TRBJ2-1 TRBV2 CASRLAGGSFTNEQFF TGTGCCAGCAGACTAGCGGGGGGTTCCTTTACCAATGAGCAGTTCTTC
NA NA TRBJ2-5 TRBV6-1 CASSIQGQETQYF TGTGCCAGCAGTATACAGGGACAAGAGACCCAGTACTTC
NA NA TRBJ1-1 TRBV4-1 CASSQEGRATEAFF TGCGCCAGCAGCCAAGAGGGGAGGGCCACTGAAGCTTTCTTT
NA NA TRBJ2-1 TRBV27 CASSRQDSYNEQFF TGTGCCAGCAGCCGTCAAGACAGTTACAATGAGCAGTTCTTC
NA NA TRBJ2-7 TRBV10-3 CAISEGGTYEQYF TGTGCCATCAGTGAAGGGGGAACCTACGAGCAGTACTTC
NA NA TRBJ1-5 TRBV5-6 CASSYINQPQHF TGTGCCAGCAGCTATATAAATCAGCCCCAGCATTTT
NA NA TRBJ1-5 TRBV28 CASGEISKVQPQHF TGTGCCAGCGGAGAAATATCAAAAGTACAGCCCCAGCATTTT
NA NA TRBJ2-3 TRBV18 CASSPLQGSITDTQYF TGTGCCAGCTCACCACTTCAGGGATCCATCACAGATACGCAGTATTTT
NA NA TRBJ1-3 TRBV7-9 CASSLGGGGNTIYF TGTGCCAGCAGCTTAGGGGGCGGTGGAAACACCATATATTTT
NA TRBD2 TRBJ2-2 TRBV7-9 CASRRQSGTNTGELFF TGTGCCAGCAGGCGACAGAGCGGGACGAACACCGGGGAGCTGTTTTTT
NA NA TRBJ2-1 TRBV15 CATSRYTGSNEQFF TGTGCCACCAGCAGATACACGGGGAGTAATGAGCAGTTCTTC
medium-sized TRBD1 TRBJ1-1 TRBV7-9 CASSPYDRANTEAFF TGTGCCAGCAGCCCCTATGACAGGGCTAACACTGAAGCTTTCTTT
NA TRBD1 TRBJ2-7 TRBV5-1 CASSLGQGVTYEQYF TGCGCCAGCAGCTTGGGGCAGGGGGTGACCTACGAGCAGTACTTC
NA TRBD2 TRBJ2-5 TRBV5-1 CASSLGPSGAQETQYF TGCGCCAGCAGCTTGGGCCCTAGCGGGGCTCAAGAGACCCAGTACTTC
NA NA TRBJ2-2 TRBV9 CASNPGDTGELFF TGTGCCAGCAACCCGGGAGACACCGGGGAGCTGTTTTTT
NA TRBD1 TRBJ1-6 TRBV7-9 CASSFDRGFNSPLHF TGTGCCAGCAGCTTTGACAGGGGATTTAATTCACCCCTCCACTTT
NA NA TRBJ2-1 TRBV2 CASSGLHSYNEQFF TGTGCCAGCAGTGGACTACACTCCTACAATGAGCAGTTCTTC
few TRBD1 TRBJ2-5 TRBV28 CASSRDRPAGTQYF TGTGCCAGCAGTCGGGACAGGCCCGCCGGGACCCAGTACTTC
NA TRBD1 TRBJ1-2 TRBV19 CASQTGDYGYTF TGTGCCAGCCAAACAGGGGACTATGGCTACACCTTC
NA NA TRBJ1-2 TRBV5-3 CAGRGRSDYGYTF TGTGCCGGACGCGGGCGGTCAGACTATGGCTACACCTTC
few TRBD2 TRBJ2-2 TRBV28 CASTLAGVNGELFF TGTGCCAGCACCTTGGCGGGAGTGAACGGGGAGCTGTTTTTT
NA NA TRBJ2-7 TRBV6-6 CASSYSPRQPSYEQYF TGTGCCAGCAGTTACTCCCCGAGGCAGCCCTCCTACGAGCAGTACTTC
once NA TRBJ1-1 TRBV7-9 CASSFSRARGSEAFF TGTGCCAGCAGCTTTAGCAGGGCGCGTGGTTCTGAAGCTTTCTTT
many NA TRBJ2-7 TRBV20-1 CSARQDYEQYF TGCAGTGCTAGACAGGACTACGAGCAGTACTTC
NA NA TRBJ2-1 TRBV5-1 CASSLGQGPGGGEQFF TGCGCCAGCAGCTTGGGTCAGGGTCCGGGTGGCGGTGAGCAGTTCTTC
NA TRBD2 TRBJ2-7 TRBV18 CASSPAGLAGGSYEQYF TGTGCCAGCTCACCGGCGGGACTAGCGGGGGGATCCTACGAGCAGTACTTC
NA NA TRBJ1-4 TRBV18 CASSPQPLLNEKLFF TGTGCCAGCTCACCCCAACCTCTGCTAAATGAAAAACTGTTTTTT
NA TRBD1 TRBJ1-5 TRBV2 CASSQRTGKNQPQHF TGTGCCAGCAGCCAGAGGACAGGTAAAAATCAGCCCCAGCATTTT
NA TRBD1 TRBJ2-7 TRBV5-1 CASSLADRDYEQYF TGCGCCAGCAGCTTGGCGGACAGGGACTACGAGCAGTACTTC
NA TRBD1 TRBJ2-4 TRBV29-1 CSVEETGANIQYF TGCAGCGTTGAAGAGACAGGGGCAAACATTCAGTACTTC
NA TRBD1 TRBJ1-2 TRBV7-8 CASSKDRYYGYTF TGTGCCAGCAGCAAGGACAGGTACTATGGCTACACCTTC
NA NA TRBJ1-1 TRBV19 CASSRRGVTEAFF TGTGCCAGTAGTAGACGGGGGGTCACTGAAGCTTTCTTT
NA TRBD1 TRBJ1-4 TRBV15 CATTPGQGTYGTNEKLFF TGTGCCACCACCCCGGGACAGGGAACGTACGGGACTAATGAAAAACTGTTTTTT